The clone carrying this TCR beta chain was observed a handful of times. Its antigen is not known. The source of the sample is a study of cytomegalovirus exposure and HLA in healthy donors. Study-level findings and limits: When presence/absence was analysed, sequencing depth was taken to be roughly uniform across donors. Productive rates of about 87% or about 30% were seen for most TCR beta V segments in an earlier analysis. Association of a missense DCLRE1C variant with TCR beta V- and J-gene trimming was reported in a later analysis. Through in vitro validation, a few CMV-associated chains were shown to be specific for CMV antigens.

V was cut by 2 bases and J by 3 bases, with 13 bases left in between. The CDR3 spans 15 residues. Looked up from germline, CDR1 is PRHDT and CDR2 is FYEKMQ (reference sequence). Vbeta (60) and Jbeta (13) primers were used in the PCR. Data came from immunoSEQ multiplex PCR; TCRdb stores just in-frame clones and leaves some out. The data hold over 150,000 clones, with about 84% observed a single time. This chain links TRBV13 with TRBJ1-1, with D possibly TRBD1 on 6 matching bases. The sample taken for sequencing was PBMCs. The sequence came from a middle-aged woman in good health and CMV-seropositive. CDR3 region: CASSLWGRGDTEAFF. The CDR3 DNA reads TGTGCCAGCAGCTTATGGGGGCGAGGGGACACTGAAGCTTTCTTT.